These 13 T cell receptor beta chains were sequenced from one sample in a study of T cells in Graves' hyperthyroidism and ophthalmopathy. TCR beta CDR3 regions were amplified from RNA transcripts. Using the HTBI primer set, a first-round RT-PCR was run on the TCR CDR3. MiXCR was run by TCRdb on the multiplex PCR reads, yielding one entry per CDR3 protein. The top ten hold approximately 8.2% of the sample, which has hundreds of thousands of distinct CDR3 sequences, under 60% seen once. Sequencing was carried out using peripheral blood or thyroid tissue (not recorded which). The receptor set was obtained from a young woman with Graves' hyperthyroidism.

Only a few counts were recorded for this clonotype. CDR3 in DNA: TGCAGCGTCTCCCATGGGGACAGGCCCTACGAGCAGTACTTC. As protein: CSVSHGDRPYEQYF. This rearrangement joins TRBV29-1 to TRBJ2-7; 8 bases fit TRBD1. CDR3 length: 14 amino acids. J was trimmed by 2 bases and V by 6 bases; bases with no gene match: 9. Germline V gene data show CDR1 as SQVTM and CDR2 as ANQGSEA.

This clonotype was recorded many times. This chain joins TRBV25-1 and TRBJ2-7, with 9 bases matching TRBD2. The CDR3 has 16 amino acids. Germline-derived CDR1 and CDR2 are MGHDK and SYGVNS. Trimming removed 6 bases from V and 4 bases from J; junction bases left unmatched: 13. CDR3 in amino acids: CASRRSAGTSNYEQYF. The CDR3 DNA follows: TGTGCCAGCAGAAGATCGGCTGGGACTAGCAATTACGAGCAGTACTTC.

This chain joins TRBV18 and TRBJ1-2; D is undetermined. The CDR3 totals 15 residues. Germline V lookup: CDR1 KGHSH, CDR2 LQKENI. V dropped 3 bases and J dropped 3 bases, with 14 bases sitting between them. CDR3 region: CASSPLGSEDYGYTF. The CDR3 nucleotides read TGTGCCAGCTCACCCCTCGGGTCCGAGGACTATGGCTACACCTTC.

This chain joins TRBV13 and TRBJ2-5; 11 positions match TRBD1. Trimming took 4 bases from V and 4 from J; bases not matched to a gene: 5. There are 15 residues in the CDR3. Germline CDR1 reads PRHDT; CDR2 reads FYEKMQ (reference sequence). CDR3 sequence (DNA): TGTGCCAGCAGCTCAAGGACAGGGGGCGTAGAGACCCAGTACTTC. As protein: CASSSRTGGVETQYF.

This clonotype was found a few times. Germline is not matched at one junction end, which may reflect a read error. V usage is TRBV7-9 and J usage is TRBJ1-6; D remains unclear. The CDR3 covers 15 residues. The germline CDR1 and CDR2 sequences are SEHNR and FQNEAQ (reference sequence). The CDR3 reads CASSQDPSDNSPLHF. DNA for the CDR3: TGCGCCAGCAGCCAAGATCCTAGTGATAATTCACCCCTCCACTTT.

The CDR3 is CASSNFGSYEQYF. CDR3 DNA sequence: TGTGCCAGCAGTAACTTCGGGTCCTACGAGCAGTACTTC. The chain has TRBV25-1 and TRBJ2-7; D gene ambiguous. This CDR3 contains 13 residues. CDR1 and CDR2 (germline): MGHDK, SYGVNS. Trimming pared 5 bases from V and 1 base from J, leaving 9 bases between.

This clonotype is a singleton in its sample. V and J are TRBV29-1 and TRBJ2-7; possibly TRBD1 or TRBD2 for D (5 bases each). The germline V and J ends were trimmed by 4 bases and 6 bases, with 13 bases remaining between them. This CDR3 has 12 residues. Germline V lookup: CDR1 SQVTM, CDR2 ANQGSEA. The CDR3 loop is CSVGGPEGEQYF. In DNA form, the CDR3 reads TGCAGCGTTGGGGGCCCCGAGGGCGAGCAGTACTTC.

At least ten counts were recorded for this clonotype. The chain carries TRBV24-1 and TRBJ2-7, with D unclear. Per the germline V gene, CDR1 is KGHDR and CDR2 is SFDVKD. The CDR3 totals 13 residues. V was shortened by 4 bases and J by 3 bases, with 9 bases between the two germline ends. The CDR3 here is CATSDTHLYEQYF. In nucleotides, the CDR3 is TGTGCCACCAGTGACACCCACCTCTACGAGCAGTACTTC.

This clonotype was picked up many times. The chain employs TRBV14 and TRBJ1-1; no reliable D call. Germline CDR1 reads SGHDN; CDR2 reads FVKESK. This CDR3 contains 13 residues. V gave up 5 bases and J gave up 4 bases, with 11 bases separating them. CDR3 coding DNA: TGTGCCAGCAGCGTACAGTTCGGCACTGAAGCTTTCTTT. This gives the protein CASSVQFGTEAFF.

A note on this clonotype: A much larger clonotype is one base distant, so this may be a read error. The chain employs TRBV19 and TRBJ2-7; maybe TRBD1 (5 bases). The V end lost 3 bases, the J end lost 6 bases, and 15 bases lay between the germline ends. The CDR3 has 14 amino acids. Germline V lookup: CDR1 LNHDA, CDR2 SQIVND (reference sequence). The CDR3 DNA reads TGTGCCAGTAGTATCCTGCCAGGGATGAGCGAGCAGTACTTC. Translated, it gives CASSILPGMSEQYF. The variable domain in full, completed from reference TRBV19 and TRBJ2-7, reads DGGITQSPKYLFRKEGQNVTLSCEQNLNHDAMYWYRQDPGQGLRLIYYSQIVNDFQKGDIAEGYSVSREKKESFPLTVTSAQKNPTAFYLCASSILPGMSEQYFGPGTRLTVT.

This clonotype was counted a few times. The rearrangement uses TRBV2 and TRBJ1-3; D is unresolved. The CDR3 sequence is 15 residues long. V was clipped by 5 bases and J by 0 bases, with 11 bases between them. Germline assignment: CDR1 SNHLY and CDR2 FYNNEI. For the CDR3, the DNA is TGTGCCAGCAGTCTTCAGTGGGGCTCTGGAAACACCATATATTTT. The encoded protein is CASSLQWGSGNTIYF.

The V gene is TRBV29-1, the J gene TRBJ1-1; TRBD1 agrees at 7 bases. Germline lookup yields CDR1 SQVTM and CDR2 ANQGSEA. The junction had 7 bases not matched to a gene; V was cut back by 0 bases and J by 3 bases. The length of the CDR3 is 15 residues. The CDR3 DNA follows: TGCAGCGTTGAAGATCTTCGACAGGGCGACACTGAAGCTTTCTTT. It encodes CSVEDLRQGDTEAFF.

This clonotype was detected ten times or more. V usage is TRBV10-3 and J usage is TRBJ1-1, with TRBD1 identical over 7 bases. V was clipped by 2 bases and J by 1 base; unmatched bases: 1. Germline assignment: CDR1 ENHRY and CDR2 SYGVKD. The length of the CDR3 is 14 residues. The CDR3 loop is CAISERTGNTEAFF. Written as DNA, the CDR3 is TGTGCCATCAGTGAGCGGACAGGGAACACTGAAGCTTTCTTT.